This TCR beta chain was sequenced in a study of blood T cell repertoires in COVID-19 (dated by TCRdb to the early 2020s). Looking at the study overall: Samples from collaborators originated in the United States, Italy and Spain and spanned both the acute and convalescent phases of COVID-19. The prospective study material was composed of cDNA or gDNA derived from T cells, B-cell-depleted T cells, or PBMCs. The dataset comprised deeply sampled blood TCRbeta repertoires from subjects exposed to, actively infected with, or recovered from COVID-19. The repertoires were released in a freely available public database meant as a resource for research on the immune response to SARS-CoV-2. Samples came from the ongoing ImmuneRACE study (first 160 participants) plus 1,254 subjects from 6 global collaborators. Nearly every sample came with metadata listing a de-identified subject ID, COVID-19 status, age in years and sex. Where available, HLA class I and class II types were obtained from metadata supplied by the sample provider rather than from assay-based typing.

Collaborating institutions collected whole blood in K2EDTA tubes following their own protocols. Collaborator samples were shipped for TCRbeta analysis as frozen whole blood, isolated PBMCs, or DNA extracted from either sample type. Paper-wide results and their limitations: Clinical and demographic metadata were provided uncurated, with the amount varying by source and participant.

TCRbeta CDR3 regions were amplified from genomic DNA by means of the immunoSEQ Assay, a bias-controlled multiplex PCR. The source study handled its data this way. Within the assay, amplification of reference gene primers was used to estimate how many nucleated cells each sample contained. Sequence reads were collapsed and filtered to measure the absolute abundance of every unique TCRbeta CDR3 rearrangement. For each sample, productive Simpson clonality was calculated by taking the square root of Simpson's diversity index across productive rearrangements. The clones in this table, taken by TCRdb from immuneACCESS, are in-frame only. Not every clone is retained; where verified, under half of the shortfall comes from an unresolved V gene, and the cause of the rest is unknown. V and J calls and clone size are those listed in that table; D and trimming were worked out from the DNA. This sample lists about 190,000 clones; roughly four fifths were detected once. Approximately 6.1% of the sample rests with the top ten.

From cysteine to phenylalanine, the CDR3 is 15 amino acids long. Only the CDR3 portion is preserved as DNA: 45 bases, with reading frame beginning at the first base. The germline V gene specifies MNHEY as CDR1 and SVGAGI as CDR2. Deletion took 5 bases off V and 7 bases off J, with a span of 18 bases between the germline ends. In regard to this clone: Its antigen target is currently unknown. No quality values exist for individual bases; no much larger clone is one base distant.

The sequence derives from a middle-aged woman with acute or convalescent COVID-19. The chain joins TRBV6-5 to TRBJ2-1; D gene: possibly TRBD2, on 5 matching bases. Sequenced material: peripheral blood. The sequenced DNA is TGTGCCAGCAGTACGGACTCCGATGGGTTTAATGAGCAGTTCTTC. The encoded protein is CASSTDSDGFNEQFF.